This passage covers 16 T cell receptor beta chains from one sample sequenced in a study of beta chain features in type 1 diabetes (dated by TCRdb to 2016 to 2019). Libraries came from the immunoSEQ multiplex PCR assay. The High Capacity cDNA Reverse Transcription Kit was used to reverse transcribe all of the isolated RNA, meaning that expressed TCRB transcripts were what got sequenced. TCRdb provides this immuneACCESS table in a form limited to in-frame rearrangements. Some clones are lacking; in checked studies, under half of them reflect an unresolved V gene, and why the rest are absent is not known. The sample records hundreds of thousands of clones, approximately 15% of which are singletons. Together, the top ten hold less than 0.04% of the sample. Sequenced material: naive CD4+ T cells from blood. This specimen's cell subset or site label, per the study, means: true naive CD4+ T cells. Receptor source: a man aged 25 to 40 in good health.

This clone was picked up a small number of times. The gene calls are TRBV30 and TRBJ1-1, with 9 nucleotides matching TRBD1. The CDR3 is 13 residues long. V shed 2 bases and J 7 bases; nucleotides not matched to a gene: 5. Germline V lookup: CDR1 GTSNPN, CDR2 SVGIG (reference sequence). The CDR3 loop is CAWSTGGMGEAFF. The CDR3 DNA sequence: TGTGCCTGGAGTACAGGGGGCATGGGTGAAGCTTTCTTT.

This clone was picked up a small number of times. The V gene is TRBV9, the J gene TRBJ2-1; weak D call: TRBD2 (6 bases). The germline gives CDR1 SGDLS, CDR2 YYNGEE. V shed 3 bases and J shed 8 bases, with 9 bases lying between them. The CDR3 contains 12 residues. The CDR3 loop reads CASSGLGYEQFF. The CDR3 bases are TGTGCCAGCAGCGGACTAGGTTATGAGCAGTTCTTC.

CDR3 sequence (DNA): TGTGCCACCCAACGAGGCAGGGGCGCAGACACTGAAGCTTTCTTT. Amino acids: CATQRGRGADTEAFF. This chain joins TRBV10-3 and TRBJ1-1; tentative D call: TRBD1 (6 bases). CDR3 size: 15 residues. V gave up 10 bases and J gave up 3 bases, with 21 bases separating them. Germline V gene lookup returns CDR1 ENHRY and CDR2 SYGVKD.

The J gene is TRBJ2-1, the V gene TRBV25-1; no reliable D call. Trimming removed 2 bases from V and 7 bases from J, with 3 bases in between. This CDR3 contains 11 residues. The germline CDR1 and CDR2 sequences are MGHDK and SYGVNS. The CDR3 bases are TGTGCCAGCAGTGAAGTGAATGAGCAGTTCTTC. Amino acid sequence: CASSEVNEQFF.

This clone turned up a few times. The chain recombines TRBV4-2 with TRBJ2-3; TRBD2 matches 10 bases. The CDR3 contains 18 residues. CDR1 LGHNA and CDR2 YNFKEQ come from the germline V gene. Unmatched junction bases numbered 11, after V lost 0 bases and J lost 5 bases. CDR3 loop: CASSQDQSGRALGDTQYF. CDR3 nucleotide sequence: TGTGCCAGCAGCCAAGATCAGAGCGGGAGGGCTCTGGGAGATACGCAGTATTTT.

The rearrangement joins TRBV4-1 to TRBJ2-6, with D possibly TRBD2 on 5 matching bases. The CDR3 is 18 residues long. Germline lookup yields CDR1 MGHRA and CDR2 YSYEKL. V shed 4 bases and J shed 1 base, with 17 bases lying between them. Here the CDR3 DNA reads TGCGCCAGCAGCCCCTTAAGGACGGGGTTATCTGGGGCCAACGTCCTGACTTTC. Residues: CASSPLRTGLSGANVLTF.

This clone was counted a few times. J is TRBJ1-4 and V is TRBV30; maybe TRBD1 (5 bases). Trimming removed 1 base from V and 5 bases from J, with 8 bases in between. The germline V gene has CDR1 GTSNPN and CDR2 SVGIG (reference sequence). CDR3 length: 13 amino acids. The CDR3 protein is CAWSAGPNEKLFF. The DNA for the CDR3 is TGTGCCTGGAGTGCGGGACCAAATGAAAAACTGTTTTTT.

CDR3 DNA: TGTGCCAGCTCACCCCTCACAGGGGGCGAATACGAGCAGTACTTC. Residues: CASSPLTGGEYEQYF. The chain couples TRBV18 to TRBJ2-7; 9 bases line up with TRBD1. The CDR3 is 15 residues long. Germline CDR1 KGHSH, CDR2 LQKENI. V lost 3 bases, J lost 4 bases, and 7 bases stayed unmatched.

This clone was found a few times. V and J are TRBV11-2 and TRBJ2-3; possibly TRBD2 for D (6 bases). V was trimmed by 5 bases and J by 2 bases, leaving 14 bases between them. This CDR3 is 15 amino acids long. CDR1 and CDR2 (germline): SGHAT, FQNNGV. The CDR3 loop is CASSRAGGTTDTQYF. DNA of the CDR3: TGTGCCAGCAGCCGCGCCGGAGGGACCACAGATACGCAGTATTTT.

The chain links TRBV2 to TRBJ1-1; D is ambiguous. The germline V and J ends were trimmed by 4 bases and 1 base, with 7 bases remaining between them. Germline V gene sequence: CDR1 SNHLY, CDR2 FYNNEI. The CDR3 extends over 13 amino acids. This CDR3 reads CASSVPKNTEAFF. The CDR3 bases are TGTGCCAGCAGTGTTCCTAAGAACACTGAAGCTTTCTTT.

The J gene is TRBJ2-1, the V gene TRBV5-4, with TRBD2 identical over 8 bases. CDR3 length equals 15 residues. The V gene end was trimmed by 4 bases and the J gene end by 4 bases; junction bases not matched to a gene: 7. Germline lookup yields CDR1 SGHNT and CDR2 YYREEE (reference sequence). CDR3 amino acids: CASSVGGGSYNEQFF. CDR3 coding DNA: TGTGCCAGCAGCGTCGGCGGGGGGTCTTACAATGAGCAGTTCTTC.

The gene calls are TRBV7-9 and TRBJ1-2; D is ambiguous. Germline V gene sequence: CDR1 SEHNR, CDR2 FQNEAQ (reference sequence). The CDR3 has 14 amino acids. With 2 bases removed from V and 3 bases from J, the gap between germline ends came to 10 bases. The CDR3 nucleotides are TGTGCCAGCAGCTTATTGGCAGGTGACTATGGCTACACCTTC. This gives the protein CASSLLAGDYGYTF.

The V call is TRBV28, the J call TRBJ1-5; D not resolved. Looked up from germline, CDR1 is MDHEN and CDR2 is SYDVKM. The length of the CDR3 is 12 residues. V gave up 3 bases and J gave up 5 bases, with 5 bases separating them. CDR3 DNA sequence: TGTGCCAGCAGTTTGGTCGATCAGCCCCAGCATTTT. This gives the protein CASSLVDQPQHF.

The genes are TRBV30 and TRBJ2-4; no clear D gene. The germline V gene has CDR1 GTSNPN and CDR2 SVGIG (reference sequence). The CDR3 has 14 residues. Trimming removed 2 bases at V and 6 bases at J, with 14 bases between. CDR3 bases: TGTGCCTGGAGTCCCCTATTAGTGGGAAACATTCAGTACTTC. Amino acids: CAWSPLLVGNIQYF.

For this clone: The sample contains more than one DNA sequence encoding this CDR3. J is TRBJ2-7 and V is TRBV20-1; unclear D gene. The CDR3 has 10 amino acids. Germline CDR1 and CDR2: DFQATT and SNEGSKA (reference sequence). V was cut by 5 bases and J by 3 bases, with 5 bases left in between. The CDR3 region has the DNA TGCAGTGCTGCGAACTACGAGCAGTACTTC. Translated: CSAANYEQYF.

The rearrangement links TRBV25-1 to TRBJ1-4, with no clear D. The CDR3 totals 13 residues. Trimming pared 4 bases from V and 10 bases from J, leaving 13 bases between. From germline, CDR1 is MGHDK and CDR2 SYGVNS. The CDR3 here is CASSGGLDGKLFF. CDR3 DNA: TGTGCCAGCAGTGGAGGATTAGACGGAAAACTGTTTTTT.